These T cell receptor beta chains were read from a single sample in a study of T cells in Graves' hyperthyroidism and ophthalmopathy. TCRdb independently ran MiXCR on the multiplex PCR reads; one entry per CDR3 protein. The table has a few hundred thousand distinct CDR3 sequences, roughly 14% seen once; the top ten hold about 20%. The sequenced sample consisted of blood. Every receptor here comes from a man aged 30 to 45 with Graves' hyperthyroidism that later progressed to Graves' ophthalmopathy. CDR3s include the opening cysteine and the closing phenylalanine or tryptophan. The order of the fields is D gene, J gene, V gene, clone size, CDR3 DNA, CDR3 protein. The D gene is left open where the match is weak. Part of the rows lack a size; the others show once, few, many or a class for expanded clones.

>NA|TRBJ2-3|TRBV7-2|few
TGTGCCAGCGGCTTAGTCATGTTTCAGATAAGCACAGATACGCAGTATTTT
CASGLVMFQISTDTQYF
>NA|TRBJ1-1|TRBV2|many
TGTGCCAGCGGGGAGAGGGCGCGGACTGAAGCTTTCTTT
CASGERARTEAFF
>TRBD1|TRBJ1-1|TRBV20-1|many
TGCAGTGCTAGACGGACAGGGGCTATGAACACTGAAGCTTTCTTT
CSARRTGAMNTEAFF
>TRBD1|TRBJ1-2|TRBV14|NA
TGTGCCAGCAGCCAAGTAACAGGGGGCAACTATGGCTACACCTTC
CASSQVTGGNYGYTF
>NA|TRBJ2-5|TRBV27|NA
TGTGCCAGCAGTTTAACTCTGAGGCGGGAGACCCAGTACTTC
CASSLTLRRETQYF
>TRBD1|TRBJ1-2|TRBV4-1|few
TGCGCCAGCAGCCACCTAGGGACAGGGGGCAATGGCTACACCTTC
CASSHLGTGGNGYTF
>NA|TRBJ2-3|TRBV4-1|NA
TGCGCCAGCAGCCAGTGGACAACTAGCACAGATACGCAGTATTTT
CASSQWTTSTDTQYF
>TRBD1|TRBJ1-5|TRBV12-3/TRBV12-4|many
TGTGCCAGCAGTAACGGAGGACAGGGCAACAATCAGCCCCAGCATTTT
CASSNGGQGNNQPQHF
>NA|TRBJ2-1|TRBV29-1|NA
TGCAGCGTTGAAGGCAATGAGCAGTTCTTC
CSVEGNEQFF
>TRBD1|TRBJ2-5|TRBV2|many
TGTGCCAGCACATCGGACAGGACGTACCAAGAGACCCAGTACTTC
CASTSDRTYQETQYF
>TRBD1|TRBJ2-7|TRBV6-1|NA
TGTGCCAGCAAGGGACAGGGGACCTACGAGCAGTACTTC
CASKGQGTYEQYF
>TRBD1|TRBJ2-1|TRBV12-3/TRBV12-4|many
TGTGCCAGCAGCTCGTCAGGACAGGGGGTTTACAATGAGCAGTTCTTC
CASSSSGQGVYNEQFF
>NA|TRBJ2-2|TRBV10-2|many
TGCGCCAGCAGTGAGTCGAACAACGGGGAGCTGTTTTTT
CASSESNNGELFF
>NA|TRBJ1-6|TRBV5-1|few
TGCGCCAGCAGCTTGACAGGCAGATATAATTCACCCCTCCACTTT
CASSLTGRYNSPLHF
>NA|TRBJ1-1|TRBV12-3/TRBV12-4|few
TGTGCCAGCAGTTTCGCACCCCTGAACACTGAAGCTTTCTTT
CASSFAPLNTEAFF
>TRBD1|TRBJ2-7|TRBV4-1|NA
TGCGCCAGCAGCCAAGTGGACAGGGGGCGGGTCTACGAGCAGTACTTC
CASSQVDRGRVYEQYF
>TRBD2|TRBJ2-3|TRBV20-1|few
TGCAGTGCTAGCCCCTCTAGCGGCGCTAGCACAGATACGCAGTATTTT
CSASPSSGASTDTQYF
>TRBD1|TRBJ1-6|TRBV6-1|few
TGTGCCAGCAGTTTTACAGGGGAGGGCTCCTATAATTCACCCCTCCACTTT
CASSFTGEGSYNSPLHF
>NA|TRBJ1-1|TRBV2|NA
TGTGCCAGCAGTGGAGTTGTGAGTGGGACTGAAGCTTTCTTT
CASSGVVSGTEAFF
>NA|TRBJ2-2|TRBV19|NA
TGTGCCAGTACCCGTTGGCGGTTGAACACCGGGGAGCTGTTTTTT
CASTRWRLNTGELFF
>NA|TRBJ1-1|TRBV12-3/TRBV12-4|many
TGTGCCAGCAGTTTGGGTGGGGGGGCTACGGAGACTGAAGCTTTCTTT
CASSLGGGATETEAFF
>TRBD1|TRBJ2-7|TRBV29-1|NA
TGCAGCGTTGGGCAGGGGGCAAACTACGAGCAGTACTTC
CSVGQGANYEQYF
>NA|TRBJ1-2|TRBV3-1|many
TGTGCCAGCAGCCAGGGGGGGTCTGGCTACACCTTC
CASSQGGSGYTF
>NA|TRBJ2-7|TRBV11-2|many
TGTGCCAGCAGCGTCCCCCGGGCAGGGGATGAGCAGTACTTC
CASSVPRAGDEQYF
>TRBD1|TRBJ2-3|TRBV27|many
TGTGCCAGCAACGGACTGCGGACAGGGGGCGATACGCAGTATTTT
CASNGLRTGGDTQYF
>TRBD1|TRBJ1-1|TRBV10-2|many
TGCGCCAGCAGTGGGACAGGGGCTGAAGCTTTCTTT
CASSGTGAEAFF
>NA|TRBJ2-3|TRBV7-9|NA
TGTGCCAGCAGCTTGGTTACAGGAAACCCTTCGAATACGCAGTATTTT
CASSLVTGNPSNTQYF
>NA|TRBJ1-5|TRBV7-8|many
TGTGCCAGCAGCCCCCGAGAGGGGGGGCTCGTTCAGCCCCAGCATTTT
CASSPREGGLVQPQHF
>NA|TRBJ1-1|TRBV24-1|many
TGTGCCACCAGCACGGGTCCAGGGAATACTGAAGCTTTCTTT
CATSTGPGNTEAFF
>NA|TRBJ2-2|TRBV19|NA
TGTGCCTCAAGACCCCGGGGGATCCCCGGGGAGCTGTTTTTT
CASRPRGIPGELFF
>NA|TRBJ2-3|TRBV3-1|many
TGTGCCAGCAGCCAAGACCGATTCCCAGCGGAGCACACAGATACGCAGTATTTT
CASSQDRFPAEHTDTQYF
>TRBD2|TRBJ2-7|TRBV2|many
TGTGCCAGCAGTGAGTCCGGGACTAGCGGGAGGAGGTCCTACGAGCAGTACTTC
CASSESGTSGRRSYEQYF
>NA|TRBJ1-6|TRBV10-3|NA
TGTGCCATCAGGGCGGACAGCAAGAATTCACCCCTCCACTTT
CAIRADSKNSPLHF
>NA|TRBJ1-5|TRBV28|many
TGTGCCAGCAGTATCCTGAGTAGGGGGAATCAGCCCCAGCATTTT
CASSILSRGNQPQHF
>NA|TRBJ1-3|TRBV18|few
TGTGCCAGCTCACCACCCTGGGACTTTTCGGGAAACACCATATATTTT
CASSPPWDFSGNTIYF
>NA|TRBJ1-3|TRBV6-1|once
TGTGCCAGCAGTGAAGCGTCCGGCTCTGGAAACACCATATATTTT
CASSEASGSGNTIYF
>TRBD2|TRBJ2-5|TRBV9|NA
TGTGCCAGCAGCTTAGGACTAGCGGGGGGCCATGGCGTGACCCAGTACTTC
CASSLGLAGGHGVTQYF